The entry below gives a single T cell receptor beta chain sequence along with its context. This CDR3 spans 16 amino acids. Authors' methods: It was from reference gene primer amplification that nucleated cell counts were estimated. This table comes from immunoSEQ multiplex PCR, and its TCRdb copy is limited to in-frame clones, with some not included. The V and J calls and clone size come from that table; D and trimming were worked out from the DNA. The data contain about 45,000 clones, roughly 82% of them seen just once; the ten biggest clones take up over 11%. The source of the sample is a study of blood T cell repertoires in COVID-19. Study summary: T cells, B-cell-depleted T cells, or PBMCs supplied cDNA or gDNA.

The receptor was derived from a human donor in a cohort sampled during active COVID-19. The sequenced material came from peripheral blood. V gene TRBV12-2 combines with J gene TRBJ2-7; whether TRBD1, the table's D call, matches the DNA was not checked. TRBV12-2 has pseudogene status. CDR3 in DNA: TGTGCAAGTCGCGTCGTAACGGGACAGGGCGTCGACGAGCAGTACTTC. Translation gives CASRVVTGQGVDEQYF.